This T cell receptor (beta chain) was profiled in a study of shared clonotypes between healthy human individuals. Whole-study findings and limits: Memory subsets had estimated richness that was generally smaller than that of naive subsets. The rarefaction results pointed to incomplete sorted-subset sequencing despite large depth.

Remarks on this clone: Its antigen is unknown. Other DNA sequences in the same sample also yield this CDR3.

The naive CD8 population came from CD45RO-negative cells selected for CCR7, without terminally differentiated effector memory CD45RA+ cells. Sequenced by immunoSEQ multiplex PCR; TCRdb stores in-frame clones only, minus some. The table shows millions of clones, with about 95% occurring only once. Germline CDR1 is SGHRS and CDR2 is YFSETQ. Trimming took 0 bases from V and 5 from J, leaving 11 bases between them. The CDR3 totals 14 residues. Sequenced: naive CD8+ T cells sorted from blood. The chain joins TRBV5-1 to TRBJ2-5; perhaps TRBD1 as D (6 bases). The clonotype comes from a man in his late teens or twenties in good health. CDR3 sequence: CASSLVAGVETQYF. CDR3 bases: TGCGCCAGCAGCTTGGTGGCAGGGGTTGAGACCCAGTACTTC.